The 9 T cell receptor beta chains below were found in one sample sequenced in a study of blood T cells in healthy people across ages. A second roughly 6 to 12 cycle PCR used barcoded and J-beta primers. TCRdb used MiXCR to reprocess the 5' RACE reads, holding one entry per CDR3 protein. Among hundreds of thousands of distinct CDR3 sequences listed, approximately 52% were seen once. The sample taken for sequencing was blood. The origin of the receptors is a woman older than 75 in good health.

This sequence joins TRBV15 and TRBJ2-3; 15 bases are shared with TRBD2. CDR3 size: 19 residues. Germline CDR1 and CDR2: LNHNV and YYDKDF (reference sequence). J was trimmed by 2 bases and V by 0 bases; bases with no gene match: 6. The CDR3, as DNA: TGTGCCACCAGCAGAGATCTTGGGACTAGCGGGGGGTCCACAGATACGCAGTATTTT. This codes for CATSRDLGTSGGSTDTQYF.

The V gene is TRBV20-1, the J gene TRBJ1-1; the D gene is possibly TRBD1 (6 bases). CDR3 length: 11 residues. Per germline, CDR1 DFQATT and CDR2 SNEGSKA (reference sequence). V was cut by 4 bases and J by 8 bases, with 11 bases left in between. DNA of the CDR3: TGCAGTGCTACAACAGGGTCGGAAGCTTTCTTT. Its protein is CSATTGSEAFF.

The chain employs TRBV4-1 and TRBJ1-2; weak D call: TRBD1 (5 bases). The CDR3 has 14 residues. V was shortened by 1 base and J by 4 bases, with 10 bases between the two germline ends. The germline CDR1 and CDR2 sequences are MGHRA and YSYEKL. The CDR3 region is CASSQGGDSYGYTF. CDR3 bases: TGCGCCAGCAGCCAAGGGGGGGATTCCTATGGCTACACCTTC.

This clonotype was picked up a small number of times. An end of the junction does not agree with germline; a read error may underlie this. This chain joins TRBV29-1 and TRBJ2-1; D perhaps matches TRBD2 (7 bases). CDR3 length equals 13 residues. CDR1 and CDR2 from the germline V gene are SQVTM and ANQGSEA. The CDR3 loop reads CGVDEGGSDEQFF. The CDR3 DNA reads TGCGGCGTTGACGAGGGGGGGTCGGATGAGCAGTTCTTC.

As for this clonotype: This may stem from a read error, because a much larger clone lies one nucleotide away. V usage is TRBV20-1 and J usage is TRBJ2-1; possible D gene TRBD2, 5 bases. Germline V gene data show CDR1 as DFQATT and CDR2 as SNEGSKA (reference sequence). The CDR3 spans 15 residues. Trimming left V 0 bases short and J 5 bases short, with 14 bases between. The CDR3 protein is CSARDVVSVNNEQFF. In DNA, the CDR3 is TGCAGTGCTAGAGATGTGGTTAGCGTTAACAATGAGCAGTTCTTC.

CDR3 DNA: TGTGCCAGCAGCCAAGTAAACAGGGGTGCCGGGGACTATGGCTACACCTTC. This sequence encodes CASSQVNRGAGDYGYTF. V is TRBV4-2 and J is TRBJ1-2; 7 nucleotides line up with TRBD1. CDR3 length: 17 residues. V dropped 1 base and J dropped 3; count of bases not matched to a gene: 11. Germline V gene sequence: CDR1 LGHNA, CDR2 YNFKEQ.

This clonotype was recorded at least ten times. For the CDR3, the DNA is TGCGCCAGCAGCCAAGGCCTACAGTTTAGACAAGAGACCCAGTACTTC. Translation gives CASSQGLQFRQETQYF. The chain recombines TRBV4-1 with TRBJ2-5, with D uncertain. V lost 1 base and J lost 2, with 14 bases in between. Looked up from germline, CDR1 is MGHRA and CDR2 is YSYEKL. The CDR3 is 16 residues long.

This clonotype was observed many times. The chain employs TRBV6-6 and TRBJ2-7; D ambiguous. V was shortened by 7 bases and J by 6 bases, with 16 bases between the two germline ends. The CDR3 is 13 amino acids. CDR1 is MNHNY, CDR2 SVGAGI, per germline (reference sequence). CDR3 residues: CASIPLPPLEQYF. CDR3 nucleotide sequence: TGTGCCAGCATTCCACTTCCTCCTCTCGAGCAGTACTTC.

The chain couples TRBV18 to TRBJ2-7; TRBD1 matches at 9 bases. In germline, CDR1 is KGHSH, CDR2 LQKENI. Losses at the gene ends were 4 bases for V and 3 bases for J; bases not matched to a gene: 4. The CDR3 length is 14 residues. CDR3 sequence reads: CASSLGQGIYEQYF. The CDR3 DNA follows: TGTGCCAGCTCACTGGGACAGGGTATCTACGAGCAGTACTTC.